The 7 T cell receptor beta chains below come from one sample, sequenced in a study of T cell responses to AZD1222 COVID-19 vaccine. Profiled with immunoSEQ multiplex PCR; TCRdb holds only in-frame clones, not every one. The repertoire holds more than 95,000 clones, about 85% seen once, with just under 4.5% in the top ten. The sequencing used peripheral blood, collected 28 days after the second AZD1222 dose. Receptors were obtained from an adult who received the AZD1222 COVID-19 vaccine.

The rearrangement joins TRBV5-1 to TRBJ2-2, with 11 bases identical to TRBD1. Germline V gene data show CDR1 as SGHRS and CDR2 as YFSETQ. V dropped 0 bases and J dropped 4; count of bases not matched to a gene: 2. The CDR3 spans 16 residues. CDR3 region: CASSLEGTGGTGELFF. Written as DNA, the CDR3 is TGCGCCAGCAGCTTGGAAGGGACAGGGGGCACCGGGGAGCTGTTTTTT.

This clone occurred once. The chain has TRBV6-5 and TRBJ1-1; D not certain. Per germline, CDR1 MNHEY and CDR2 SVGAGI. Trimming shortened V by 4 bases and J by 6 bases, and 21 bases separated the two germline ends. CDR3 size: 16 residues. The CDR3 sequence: CASSLRPGYFVPEAFF. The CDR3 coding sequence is TGTGCCAGCAGTTTACGGCCTGGATATTTCGTCCCTGAAGCTTTCTTT.

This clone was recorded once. Here the CDR3 DNA reads TGTGCCAGCTCACCACGGAGTGAACAGGGGGAACGGGGCTACACCTTC. Translating it yields CASSPRSEQGERGYTF. The chain is built from TRBV18 and TRBJ1-2; 8 nucleotides agree with TRBD1. The CDR3 is 16 residues long. V shed 1 base and J 8 bases; nucleotides not matched to a gene: 12. Germline CDR1 and CDR2: KGHSH and LQKENI.

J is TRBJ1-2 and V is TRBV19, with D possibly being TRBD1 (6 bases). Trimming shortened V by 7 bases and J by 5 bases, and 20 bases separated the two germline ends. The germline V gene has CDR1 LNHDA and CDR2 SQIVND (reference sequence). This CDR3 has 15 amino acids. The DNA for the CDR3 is TGTGCCAGTACCGCCGGACTGGGGGGGCTATATGGCTACACCTTC. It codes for CASTAGLGGLYGYTF.

The CDR3 loop is CASSLQGSGYNEQFF. As DNA, the CDR3 is TGTGCCAGCAGTTTGCAGGGGTCCGGCTACAATGAGCAGTTCTTC. The V gene is TRBV27, the J gene TRBJ2-1; tentative D call: TRBD1 (6 bases). The CDR3 has 15 amino acids. Trimming removed 3 bases from V and 3 bases from J, with 12 bases in between. Germline assignment: CDR1 MNHEY and CDR2 SMNVEV (reference sequence).

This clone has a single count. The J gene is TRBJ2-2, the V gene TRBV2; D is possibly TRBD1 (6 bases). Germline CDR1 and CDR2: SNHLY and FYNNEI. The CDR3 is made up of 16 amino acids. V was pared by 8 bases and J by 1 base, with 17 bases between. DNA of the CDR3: TGTGCCAGCTCTCCGGAGATACAGGGGAACACCGGGGAGCTGTTTTTT. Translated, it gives CASSPEIQGNTGELFF.

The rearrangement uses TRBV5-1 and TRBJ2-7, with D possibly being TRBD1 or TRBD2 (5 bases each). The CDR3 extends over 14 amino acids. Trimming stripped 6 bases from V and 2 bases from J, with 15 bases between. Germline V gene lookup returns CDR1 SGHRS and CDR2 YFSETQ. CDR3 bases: TGCGCCAGCACCATGATGGGGGATCCCTACGAGCAGTACTTC. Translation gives CASTMMGDPYEQYF.